Listed here are 3 T cell receptor beta chains from one sample, sequenced in a study of identical twins. Using its own MiXCR run on the 5' RACE reads, TCRdb lists one record per CDR3 protein. This sample has a few hundred thousand distinct CDR3 sequences, with less than 25% found just once. This sample also belongs to another study, concerning T cells expressing NK-cell markers.

The specimen sequenced was CD4+ T cells sorted from blood. The receptors were sampled from a woman aged 18-35 years in good health.

The CDR3 protein is CSARPTGVTETQYF. The CDR3, as DNA: TGCAGTGCTAGACCGACCGGGGTGACGGAGACCCAGTACTTC. This sequence joins TRBV20-1 and TRBJ2-5; TRBD2 might be the D (5 bases). The V and J ends lost 2 bases and 5 bases respectively, with 15 bases between them. The germline V gene encodes CDR1 DFQATT and CDR2 SNEGSKA (reference sequence). The CDR3 loop spans 14 amino acids.

The chain recombines TRBV20-1 with TRBJ2-3; D is unresolved. CDR1 is DFQATT and CDR2 is SNEGSKA in the germline V gene (reference sequence). Trimming cost V 0 bases and J 4 bases, with 8 bases left between them. The CDR3 spans 13 residues. The CDR3 coding sequence is TGCAGTGCTAGAGACGTGGGCCCAGATACGCAGTATTTT. The encoded protein is CSARDVGPDTQYF.

The chain recombines TRBV29-1 with TRBJ1-1; D ambiguous. This CDR3 has 10 residues. V lost 7 bases, J lost 2 bases, and 5 bases lay in between. The germline V gene has CDR1 SQVTM and CDR2 ANQGSEA. The CDR3 region is CSGFNTEAFF. Here the CDR3 DNA reads TGCAGCGGGTTCAACACTGAAGCTTTCTTT.